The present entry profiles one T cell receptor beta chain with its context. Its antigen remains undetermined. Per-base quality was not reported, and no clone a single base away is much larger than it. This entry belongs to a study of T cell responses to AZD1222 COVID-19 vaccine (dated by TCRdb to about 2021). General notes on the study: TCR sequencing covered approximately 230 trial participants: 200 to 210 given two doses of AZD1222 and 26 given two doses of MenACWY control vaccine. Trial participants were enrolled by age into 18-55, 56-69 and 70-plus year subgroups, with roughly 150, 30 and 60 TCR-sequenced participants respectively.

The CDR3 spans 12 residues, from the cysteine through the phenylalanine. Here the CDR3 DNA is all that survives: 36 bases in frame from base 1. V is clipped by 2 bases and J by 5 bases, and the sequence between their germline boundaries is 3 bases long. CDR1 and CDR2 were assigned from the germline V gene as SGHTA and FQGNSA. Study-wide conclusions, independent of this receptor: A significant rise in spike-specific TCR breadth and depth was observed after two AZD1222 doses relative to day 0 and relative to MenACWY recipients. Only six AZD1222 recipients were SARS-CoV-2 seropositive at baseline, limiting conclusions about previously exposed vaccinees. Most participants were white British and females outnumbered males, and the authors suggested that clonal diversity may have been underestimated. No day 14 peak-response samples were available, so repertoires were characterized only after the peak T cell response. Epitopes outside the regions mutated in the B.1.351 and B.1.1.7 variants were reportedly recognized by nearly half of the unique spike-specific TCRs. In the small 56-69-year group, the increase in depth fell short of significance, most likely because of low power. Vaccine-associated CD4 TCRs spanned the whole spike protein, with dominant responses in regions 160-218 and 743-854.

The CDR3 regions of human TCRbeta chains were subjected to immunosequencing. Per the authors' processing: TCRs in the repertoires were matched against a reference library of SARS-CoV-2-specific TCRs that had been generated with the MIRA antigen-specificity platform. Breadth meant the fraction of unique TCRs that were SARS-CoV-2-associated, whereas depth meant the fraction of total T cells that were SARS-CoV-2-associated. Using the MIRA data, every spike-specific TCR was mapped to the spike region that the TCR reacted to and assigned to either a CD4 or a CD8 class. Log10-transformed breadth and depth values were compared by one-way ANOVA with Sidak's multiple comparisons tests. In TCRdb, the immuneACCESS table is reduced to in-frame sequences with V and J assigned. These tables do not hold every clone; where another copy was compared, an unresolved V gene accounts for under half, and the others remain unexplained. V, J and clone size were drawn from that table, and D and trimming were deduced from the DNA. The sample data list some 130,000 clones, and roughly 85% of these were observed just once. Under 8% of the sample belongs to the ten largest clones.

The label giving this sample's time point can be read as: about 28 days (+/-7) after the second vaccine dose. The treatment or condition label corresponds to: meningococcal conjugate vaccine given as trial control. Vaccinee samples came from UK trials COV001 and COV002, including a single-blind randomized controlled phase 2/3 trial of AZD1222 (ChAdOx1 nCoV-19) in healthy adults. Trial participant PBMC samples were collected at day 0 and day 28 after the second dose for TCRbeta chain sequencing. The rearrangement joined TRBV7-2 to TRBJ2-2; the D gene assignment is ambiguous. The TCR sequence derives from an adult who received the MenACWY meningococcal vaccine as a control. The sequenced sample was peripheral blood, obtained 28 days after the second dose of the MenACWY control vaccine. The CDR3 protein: CASSLRTGELFF. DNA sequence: TGTGCCAGCAGCTTAAGAACCGGGGAGCTGTTTTTT. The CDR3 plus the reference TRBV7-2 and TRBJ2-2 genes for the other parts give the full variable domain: GAGVSQSPSNKVTEKGKDVELRCDPISGHTALYWYRQSLGQGLEFLIYFQGNSAPDKSGLPSDRFSAERTGGSVSTLTIQRTQQEDSAVYLCASSLRTGELFFGEGSRLTVL.